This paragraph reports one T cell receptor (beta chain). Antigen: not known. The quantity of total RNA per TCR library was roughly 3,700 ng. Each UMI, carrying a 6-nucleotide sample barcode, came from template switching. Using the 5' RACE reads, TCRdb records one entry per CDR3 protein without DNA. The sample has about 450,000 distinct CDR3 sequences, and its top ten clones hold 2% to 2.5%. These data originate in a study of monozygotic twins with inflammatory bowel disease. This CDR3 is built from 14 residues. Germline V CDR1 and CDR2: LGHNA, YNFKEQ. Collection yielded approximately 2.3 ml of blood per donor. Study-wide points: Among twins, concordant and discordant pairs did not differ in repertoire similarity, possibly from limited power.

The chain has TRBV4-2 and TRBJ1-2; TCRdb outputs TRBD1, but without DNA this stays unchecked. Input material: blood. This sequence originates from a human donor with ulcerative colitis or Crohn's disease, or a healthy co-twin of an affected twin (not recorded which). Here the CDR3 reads CASQQTVITYGYTF.